These 3 T cell receptor beta chains share one sample of origin, sequenced in a study of CD8+ T cells in alopecia areata. cDNA prepared by RNA extraction and subsequent reverse transcription served as the template for sequencing. The data were produced by immunoSEQ multiplex PCR, yet TCRdb's version contains in-frame clones alone and is incomplete. The sample shows about 180,000 clones, 51% of them seen only once. Documented treatment: oral pan-JAK inhibitor, 5-10 mg twice daily. This material consisted of CD8+ T cells sorted from blood, taken at approximately week 51, from a patient treated with tofacitinib. All receptors derive from a human donor with alopecia areata.

The chain combines TRBV6-1 with TRBJ2-5, with D unclear. Germline CDR1 MNHNS, CDR2 SASEGT. The CDR3 loop spans 10 amino acids. Trimming took 1 base from V and 6 from J, leaving 0 bases between them. CDR3 bases: TGTGCCAGCAGTGAAGAGACCCAGTACTTC. This gives the protein CASSEETQYF.

This sequence joins TRBV7-8 and TRBJ2-7, with unresolved D. In germline, CDR1 is SGHVS, CDR2 FQNEAQ. V gave up 0 bases and J gave up 7 bases, with 7 bases separating them. This CDR3 spans 12 amino acids. The CDR3 sequence is CASSLANREQYF. CDR3 coding DNA: TGTGCCAGCAGCTTAGCCAATAGAGAGCAGTACTTC.

The chain is built from TRBV7-9 and TRBJ1-2; a weak D match, TRBD1 (5 bases). V shed 5 bases and J shed 4 bases, with 20 bases lying between them. The V gene's germline CDR1 is SEHNR and CDR2 FQNEAQ (reference sequence). The CDR3 totals 16 residues. CDR3 coding DNA: TGTGCCAGCAGCCCACCCGGGACCGCCGGGGGCTATGGCTACACCTTC. As protein: CASSPPGTAGGYGYTF. Full variable domain (missing parts from reference TRBV7-9 and TRBJ1-2): DTGVSQNPRHKITKRGQNVTFRCDPISEHNRLYWYRQTLGQGPEFLTYFQNEAQLEKSRLLSDRFSAERPKGSFSTLEIQRTEQGDSAMYLCASSPPGTAGGYGYTFGSGTRLTVV.